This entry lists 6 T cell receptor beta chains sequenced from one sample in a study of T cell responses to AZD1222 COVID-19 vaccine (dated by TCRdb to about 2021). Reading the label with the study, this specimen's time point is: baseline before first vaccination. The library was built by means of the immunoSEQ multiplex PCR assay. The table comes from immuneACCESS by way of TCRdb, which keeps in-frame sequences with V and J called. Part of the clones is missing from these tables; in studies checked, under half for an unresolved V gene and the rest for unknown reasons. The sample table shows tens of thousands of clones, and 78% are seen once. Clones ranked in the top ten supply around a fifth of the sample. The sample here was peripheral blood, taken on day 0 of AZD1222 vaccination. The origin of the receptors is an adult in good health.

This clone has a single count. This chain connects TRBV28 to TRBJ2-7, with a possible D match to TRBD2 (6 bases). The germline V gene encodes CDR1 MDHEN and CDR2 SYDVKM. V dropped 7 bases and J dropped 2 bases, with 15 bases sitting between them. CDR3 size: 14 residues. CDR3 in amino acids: CASNGQGGTYEQYF. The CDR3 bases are TGTGCCAGCAACGGTCAAGGAGGGACCTACGAGCAGTACTTC.

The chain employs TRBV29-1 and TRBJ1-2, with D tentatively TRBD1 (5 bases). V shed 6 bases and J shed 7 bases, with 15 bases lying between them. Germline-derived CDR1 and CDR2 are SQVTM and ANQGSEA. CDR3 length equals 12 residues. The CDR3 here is CSVREGRSGYTF. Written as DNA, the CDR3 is TGCAGCGTGAGGGAGGGGAGGAGTGGCTACACCTTC.

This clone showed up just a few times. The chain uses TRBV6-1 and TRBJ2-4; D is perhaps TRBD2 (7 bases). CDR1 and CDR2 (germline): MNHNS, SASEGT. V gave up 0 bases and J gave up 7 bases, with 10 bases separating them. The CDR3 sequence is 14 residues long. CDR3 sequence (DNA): TGTGCCAGCAGTGAAGCGGGAGGGGGGAACATTCAGTACTTC. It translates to CASSEAGGGNIQYF.

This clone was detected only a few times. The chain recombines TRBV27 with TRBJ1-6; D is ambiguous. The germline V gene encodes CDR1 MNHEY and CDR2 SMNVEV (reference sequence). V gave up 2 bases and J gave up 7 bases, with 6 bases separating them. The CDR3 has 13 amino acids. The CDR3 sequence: CASSLRWNSPLHF. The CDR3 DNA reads TGTGCCAGCAGTTTACGATGGAATTCACCCCTCCACTTT.

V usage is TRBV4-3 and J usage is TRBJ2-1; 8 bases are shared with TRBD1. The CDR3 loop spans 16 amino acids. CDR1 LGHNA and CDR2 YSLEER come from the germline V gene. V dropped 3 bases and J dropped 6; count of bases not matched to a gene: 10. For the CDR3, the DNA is TGCGCCAGCAGCCATTATCGCACAGGGGGGTTCAATGAGCAGTTCTTC. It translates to CASSHYRTGGFNEQFF.

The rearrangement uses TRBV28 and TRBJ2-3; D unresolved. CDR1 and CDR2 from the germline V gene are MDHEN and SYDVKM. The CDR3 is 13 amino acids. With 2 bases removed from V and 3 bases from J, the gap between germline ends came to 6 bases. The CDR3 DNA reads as TGTGCCAGCAGTTTAGGAAATACAGATACGCAGTATTTT. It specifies CASSLGNTDTQYF.